The source of this T cell receptor beta chain is a study of blood T cell repertoires in COVID-19. In the study overall: Samples representing acute and convalescent COVID-19 were sourced from the United States, Italy and Spain. From T cells, B-cell-depleted T cells, or PBMCs came the material, which was cDNA or gDNA.

Germline V gene data show CDR1 as KGHDR and CDR2 as SFDVKD. There are 14 residues in the CDR3. V was cut by 7 bases and J by 8 bases, with 19 bases left in between. Source study methods: Scientists estimated how many nucleated cells there were by amplifying reference gene primers. The method was immunoSEQ multiplex PCR; TCRdb's version includes in-frame clones alone and lacks a portion of them. For V, J and clone size, that table is used; D and trimming come from the DNA. The sample contains roughly 17,000 clones, 70% to 90% of which appear only once. Sequenced material: peripheral blood. The chain joins TRBV24-1 to TRBJ1-2, with D possibly being TRBD1 (6 bases). This sequence was found in a human donor with active COVID-19. The donor label of this sample is uncertain. CDR3 DNA sequence: TGTGCCACCAGCCTGGGCAGGGGTGAAGGGGGCTACACCTTC. It codes for CATSLGRGEGGYTF.